A single sample gave rise to the 16 T cell receptor beta chains below, sequenced in a study of CD8+ T cells in alopecia areata. Sequencing relied on a cDNA template that was reverse transcribed from extracted RNA. Measured with immunoSEQ multiplex PCR; TCRdb has only the in-frame clones, and not every one. The sample includes 110,000 to 150,000 clones, roughly 52% seen only once; the top ten take 15%. As for treatment: oral pan-JAK inhibitor, 5-10 mg twice daily. The sample here was CD8+ T cells sorted from blood, taken at week 4, from a patient treated with tofacitinib. The receptors were gathered from a human donor with alopecia areata.

This clone was counted once. The chain has TRBV6-5 and TRBJ2-2, with D possibly matching TRBD2 (5 bases). The CDR3 spans 14 residues. CDR1 and CDR2 from the germline V gene are MNHEY and SVGAGI. The germline V and J ends were trimmed by 5 bases and 4 bases, with 11 bases remaining between them. In DNA, the CDR3 is TGTGCCAGCAGTGAAGGTGGAGGCACCGGGGAGCTGTTTTTT. Translated, it gives CASSEGGGTGELFF.

This sequence joins TRBV5-1 and TRBJ2-3; D gene ambiguous. The CDR3 sequence is 14 residues long. Trimming cost V 4 bases and J 2 bases, with 11 bases left between them. CDR1 is SGHRS and CDR2 is YFSETQ in the germline V gene. CDR3 sequence: CASSSPSYTDTQYF. CDR3 sequence (DNA): TGCGCCAGCAGCAGCCCCTCCTACACAGATACGCAGTATTTT.

This chain uses TRBV5-4 with TRBJ1-2; D may be TRBD1 (5 bases). CDR3 length: 15 residues. Trimming removed 7 bases from V and 3 bases from J, with 19 bases in between. CDR1 SGHNT and CDR2 YYREEE come from the germline V gene (reference sequence). CDR3 coding DNA: TGTGCCAGCTCCTTAATGGGGCAGGCTGACTATGGCTACACCTTC. This translates into CASSLMGQADYGYTF.

The chain employs TRBV2 and TRBJ1-5, with 8 bases fitting TRBD1. The CDR3 loop spans 15 amino acids. V shed 3 bases, J shed 2 bases, and the junction held 3 bases outside the gene matches. Germline V gene sequence: CDR1 SNHLY, CDR2 FYNNEI. CDR3 sequence reads: CASSDGQGGNQPQHF. The DNA of the CDR3 is TGTGCCAGCAGTGACGGACAGGGTGGCAATCAGCCCCAGCATTTT.

This clone appeared a few times. This chain links TRBV27 with TRBJ2-7; no clear D. The germline CDR1 and CDR2 sequences are MNHEY and SMNVEV (reference sequence). Trimming removed 6 bases from V and 6 bases from J, with 18 bases in between. The length of the CDR3 is 14 residues. CDR3 bases: TGTGCCAGCAGCTCTCTTGGAAGGGTTGGCGAGCAGTACTTC. It yields the protein CASSSLGRVGEQYF.

Here the CDR3 reads CAWSVSASTDTQYF. The CDR3 nucleotides are TGTGCCTGGAGTGTAAGTGCTAGCACAGATACGCAGTATTTT. The chain is built from TRBV30 and TRBJ2-3; D unclear. The V and J ends lost 0 bases and 0 bases respectively, with 7 bases between them. CDR3 length equals 14 residues. The V gene's germline CDR1 is GTSNPN and CDR2 SVGIG (reference sequence). The entire variable domain, with the rest obtained from reference TRBV30 and TRBJ2-3, is as follows: SQTIHQWPATLVQPVGSPLSLECTVEGTSNPNLYWYRQAAGRGLQLLFYSVGIGQISSEVPQNLSASRPQDRQFILSSKKLLLSDSGFYLCAWSVSASTDTQYFGPGTRLTVL.

V and J are TRBV5-6 and TRBJ1-2; D is uncertain. CDR3 length equals 13 residues. The germline V gene has CDR1 SGHDT and CDR2 YYEEEE. V was cut by 3 bases and J by 3 bases, with 9 bases left in between. The CDR3 sequence is CASSSQDYYGYTF. Written as DNA, the CDR3 is TGTGCCAGCAGCTCTCAGGATTACTATGGCTACACCTTC.

The rearrangement uses TRBV7-9 and TRBJ2-1, with TRBD2 matching over 10 bases. The CDR3 extends over 16 amino acids. V was clipped by 5 bases and J by 1 base; unmatched bases: 5. Germline loops: CDR1 SEHNR, CDR2 FQNEAQ (reference sequence). CDR3 residues: CASSQTSGPSYNEQFF. The CDR3 nucleotides are TGTGCCAGCAGCCAGACTAGCGGGCCTTCCTACAATGAGCAGTTCTTC.

The V gene is TRBV9, the J gene TRBJ1-1, with TRBD1 matching over 8 bases. With V trimmed by 7 bases and J by 6 bases, 11 bases remained unmatched. The CDR3 is 14 residues long. From germline, CDR1 is SGDLS and CDR2 YYNGEE. This CDR3 reads CASGIGQGAAEAFF. DNA of the CDR3: TGTGCCAGCGGAATCGGGCAGGGGGCCGCTGAAGCTTTCTTT.

This clone has a handful of counts. V gene TRBV7-9 combines with J gene TRBJ2-5, with a weak D call TRBD2 (7 bases). Germline CDR1 SEHNR, CDR2 FQNEAQ (reference sequence). This CDR3 region has 16 residues. The V end was cut by 6 bases, the J end by 5 bases, with 22 bases between. The CDR3 coding sequence is TGTGCCAGCAGTCACCCTGGGGAGGGGGTGAGGGAGACCCAGTACTTC. Protein: CASSHPGEGVRETQYF.

The chain links TRBV30 to TRBJ1-1, with D perhaps TRBD1 (5 bases). The V and J ends lost 3 bases and 8 bases respectively, with 16 bases between them. The CDR3 runs to 13 residues. The germline V gene encodes CDR1 GTSNPN and CDR2 SVGIG (reference sequence). The CDR3 reads CAWSSPGDWEAFF. Written as DNA, the CDR3 is TGTGCCTGGAGCAGTCCGGGGGATTGGGAAGCTTTCTTT.

The rearrangement uses TRBV2 and TRBJ2-1, with TRBD1 matching over 7 bases. V was clipped by 6 bases and J by 9 bases; unmatched bases: 14. The CDR3 has 15 amino acids. Per germline, CDR1 SNHLY and CDR2 FYNNEI. CDR3 nucleotide sequence: TGTGCCAGCAGCGCAATACAGGGGATTACCATTGAGCAGTTCTTC. Amino acid sequence: CASSAIQGITIEQFF.

The J gene is TRBJ1-6, the V gene TRBV10-3; TRBD1 aligns across 7 bases. The V gene's germline CDR1 is ENHRY and CDR2 SYGVKD. The junction had 13 bases not matched to a gene; V was cut back by 10 bases and J by 7 bases. This CDR3 region has 15 residues. CDR3 region: CASQDSGQNNSPLHF. In DNA form, the CDR3 reads TGTGCCAGCCAAGACTCGGGACAGAACAATTCACCCCTCCACTTT.

The chain carries TRBV4-1 and TRBJ1-5; D is ambiguous. The germline V gene encodes CDR1 MGHRA and CDR2 YSYEKL. Trimming stripped 0 bases from V and 7 bases from J, with 7 bases between. The CDR3 runs 13 residues. CDR3 amino acids: CASSQDHWQPQHF. The CDR3 DNA sequence: TGCGCCAGCAGCCAAGATCATTGGCAGCCCCAGCATTTT.

This clone occurred many times. A much larger clone sits a single nucleotide away, making a read error possible. The chain has TRBV5-5 and TRBJ2-5, with TRBD1 matching over 8 bases. The germline V gene has CDR1 SGHKS and CDR2 YYEKEE (reference sequence). Trimming took 0 bases from V and 0 from J; bases not matched to a gene: 1. The CDR3 contains 15 residues. CDR3: CASSLGTGHQETQYF. Here the CDR3 DNA reads TGTGCCAGCAGCTTGGGGACAGGGCACCAAGAGACCCAGTACTTC.

The chain is built from TRBV4-1 and TRBJ1-2, with D possibly matching TRBD1 (6 bases). Germline CDR1 is MGHRA and CDR2 is YSYEKL. The CDR3 consists of 12 residues. V gave up 2 bases and J gave up 14 bases, with 15 bases separating them. CDR3 nucleotides: TGCGCCAGCAGCCAATTCGGACAGCAGGGGACCTTC. It translates to CASSQFGQQGTF.